This passage covers 8 T cell receptor beta chains from one sample sequenced in a study of shared clonotypes between healthy human individuals. Profiling relied on immunoSEQ multiplex PCR, and the TCRdb table lists in-frame clones only, not all of them. The data show around 440,000 clones, with around 77% seen just once and 9.5% to 15% held by the top ten. Sequenced: PBMCs. The receptors stem from a woman in her thirties or forties in good health. Some clones in this sample may be carry-over from other donors' samples.

This chain joins TRBV6-1 and TRBJ1-5; a weak D match, TRBD1 (6 bases). The germline V and J ends were trimmed by 1 base and 8 bases, with 9 bases remaining between them. Germline V gives CDR1 MNHNS, CDR2 SASEGT. The CDR3 is 13 residues long. The CDR3 DNA reads as TGTGCCAGCAGTGAAGGAGGGGGAAAGCCCCAGCATTTT. Translating it yields CASSEGGGKPQHF.

This rearrangement joins TRBV7-3 to TRBJ2-5, with 7 bases matching TRBD2. This CDR3 comprises 14 residues. The V gene end was trimmed by 5 bases and the J gene end by 0 bases; junction bases not matched to a gene: 3. Germline CDR1 is SGHTA and CDR2 is FQGTGA. CDR3 in amino acids: CASSPSGYQETQYF. CDR3 DNA sequence: TGTGCCAGCAGCCCTAGCGGATACCAAGAGACCCAGTACTTC.

V gene TRBV30 combines with J gene TRBJ2-1; D gene uncertain. The CDR3 sequence is 13 residues long. Germline V gene lookup returns CDR1 GTSNPN and CDR2 SVGIG (reference sequence). The V gene lost 0 bases and the J gene lost 7 bases, with 10 bases spanning the gap. The CDR3 DNA sequence: TGTGCCTGGAGTGTACAAGGGCTGAATGAGCAGTTCTTC. Its translation is CAWSVQGLNEQFF.

This rearrangement joins TRBV10-3 to TRBJ1-2; D is undetermined. Germline V gene data show CDR1 as ENHRY and CDR2 as SYGVKD. The V end was cut by 7 bases, the J end by 3 bases, with 12 bases between. This CDR3 spans 13 amino acids. The CDR3 region is CAITGATDYGYTF. Here the CDR3 DNA reads TGTGCCATCACCGGAGCGACGGACTATGGCTACACCTTC.

J is TRBJ2-7 and V is TRBV27, with D unclear. Trimming took 4 bases from V and 7 from J, leaving 11 bases between them. The CDR3 sequence is 12 residues long. CDR1 is MNHEY and CDR2 is SMNVEV in the germline V gene (reference sequence). The CDR3 loop is CASSSSLGEQYF. The CDR3 nucleotides read TGTGCCAGCAGTTCAAGCCTGGGGGAGCAGTACTTC.

V is TRBV7-3 and J is TRBJ2-1; 10 bases align to TRBD2. Trimming at V came to 5 bases and at J to 11 bases, leaving 15 bases not matched to a gene. The CDR3 covers 16 residues. The V gene's germline CDR1 is SGHTA and CDR2 FQGTGA. For the CDR3, the DNA is TGTGCCAGCAGCCCCTCTAGCGGGAGATTGGAAACTCAGCAGTTCTTC. Translating gives CASSPSSGRLETQQFF.

The chain has TRBV7-8 and TRBJ2-7; 7 bases match TRBD2. J lost 5 bases, V lost 5 bases, and 9 bases had no gene match. Germline V gives CDR1 SGHVS, CDR2 FQNEAQ. This CDR3 comprises 14 residues. The CDR3, as DNA: TGTGCCAGCAGCCAAGACCGGGACTACCACGAGCAGTACTTC. Its protein product is CASSQDRDYHEQYF.

On this clone itself: At one boundary the junction diverges from the germline segment, which might be a read error. The CDR3 DNA follows: TGTGCCAGCAATGAACGGGACAGGGGAACAGATACGCAGTATTTT. Protein: CASNERDRGTDTQYF. The chain joins TRBV2 to TRBJ2-3, with TRBD1 identical over 10 bases. In germline, CDR1 is SNHLY, CDR2 FYNNEI. The CDR3 has 15 residues.